Below, 32 T cell receptor beta chains from the same sample are listed, as sequenced in a study of CD8 T cells in ankylosing spondylitis. TCRdb used MiXCR to reprocess the 5' RACE reads, holding one entry per CDR3 protein. Altogether 250,000 to 300,000 distinct CDR3 sequences are present, about 20% being singletons, with the ten largest covering less than 9.5%. Material: blood, either unsorted or a sorted T cell fraction (not recorded which). These receptors were collected from a male donor with ankylosing spondylitis or in good health (not recorded which).

This clonotype was recorded a few times. This sequence joins TRBV24-1 and TRBJ2-3; the D is unclear. V lost 3 bases and J 1 base, leaving 16 bases between the germline ends. CDR1 is KGHDR, CDR2 SFDVKD, per germline. The CDR3 runs 17 residues. The CDR3 spells CATSDNFLGPGTDTQYF. The CDR3 DNA is TGTGCCACCAGTGATAATTTTTTAGGTCCGGGCACAGATACGCAGTATTTT.

This clonotype occurred a few times. The rearrangement uses TRBV18 and TRBJ1-1; D gene uncertain. The V gene lost 0 bases and the J gene lost 4 bases, with 9 bases spanning the gap. The CDR3 has 14 amino acids. CDR1 is KGHSH, CDR2 LQKENI, per germline. Written as DNA, the CDR3 is TGTGCCAGCTCACCACCGCTGGGTTTCACTGAAGCTTTCTTT. Translating gives CASSPPLGFTEAFF. Together with reference TRBV18 and TRBJ1-1, the CDR3 gives the full variable domain: NAGVMQNPRHLVRRRGQEARLRCSPMKGHSHVYWYRQLPEEGLKFMVYLQKENIIDESGMPKERFSAEFPKEGPSILRIQQVVRGDSAAYFCASSPPLGFTEAFFGQGTRLTVV.

This clonotype was seen many times. The V and J genes are TRBV27 and TRBJ2-3; no clear D gene. V shed 1 base and J shed 3 bases, with 5 bases lying between them. Germline values: CDR1 MNHEY, CDR2 SMNVEV (reference sequence). The CDR3 covers 13 residues. The CDR3 spells CASSLLGTDTQYF. As DNA, the CDR3 is TGTGCCAGCAGTTTATTGGGGACAGATACGCAGTATTTT.

This clonotype has ten or more counts. The rearrangement joins TRBV14 to TRBJ1-6; D not resolved. V was shortened by 0 bases and J by 4 bases, with 7 bases between the two germline ends. The CDR3 has 15 residues. CDR1 is SGHDN, CDR2 FVKESK, per germline. In DNA, the CDR3 is TGTGCCAGCAGCCAAGATTTGACGTATAATTCACCCCTCCACTTT. Translation: CASSQDLTYNSPLHF.

This clonotype was seen a handful of times. This chain links TRBV5-1 with TRBJ2-1; 10 bases are shared with TRBD2. Germline loops: CDR1 SGHRS, CDR2 YFSETQ. This CDR3 region has 17 residues. J lost 4 bases, V lost 1 base, and 8 bases had no gene match. The CDR3 DNA is TGCGCCAGCAGCTTGCAGGCTAGCGGGGGAAATTACAATGAGCAGTTCTTC. It yields the protein CASSLQASGGNYNEQFF.

This chain uses TRBV5-1 with TRBJ1-1; D remains ambiguous. The germline V gene encodes CDR1 SGHRS and CDR2 YFSETQ. The CDR3 runs 13 residues. With 2 bases removed from V and 1 base from J, the gap between germline ends came to 6 bases. The CDR3 DNA is TGCGCCAGCAGCTTTAAGGCGAACACTGAAGCTTTCTTT. Its translation: CASSFKANTEAFF.

V is TRBV21-1 and J is TRBJ2-3; the table's D call of TRBD1 was not tested on the DNA. TRBV21-1 is recorded as a pseudogene. The CDR3 totals 16 residues. The DNA for the CDR3 is TGTGCCAGCCCCCTTGGGGCAGGGAAGGGCACAGATACGCAGTATTTT. This encodes CASPLGAGKGTDTQYF.

This clonotype was seen many times. The V call is TRBV6-1, the J call TRBJ1-5; 9 bases fit TRBD1. The trim removed 5 bases at V and 2 bases at J, leaving 4 bases unmatched. The CDR3 loop spans 15 amino acids. Germline CDR1 reads MNHNS; CDR2 reads SASEGT. The CDR3 nucleotides are TGTGCCAGCAGTAGTGGACAGGGGCGCAATCAGCCCCAGCATTTT. This gives the protein CASSSGQGRNQPQHF.

This clonotype came up a few times. The chain employs TRBV29-1 and TRBJ1-2; no reliable D call. The CDR3 spans 11 residues. CDR1 is SQVTM and CDR2 is ANQGSEA in the germline V gene. V was trimmed by 4 bases and J by 7 bases, leaving 10 bases between them. The CDR3 region has the DNA TGCAGCGTTGGAGCTGGTCCTGGCTACACCTTC. Translated: CSVGAGPGYTF.

This clonotype has ten or more counts. The chain joins TRBV20-1 to TRBJ2-1, with D uncertain. The germline V and J ends were trimmed by 6 bases and 8 bases, with 14 bases remaining between them. The CDR3 totals 12 residues. Germline-derived CDR1 and CDR2 are DFQATT and SNEGSKA (reference sequence). DNA of the CDR3: TGCAGTGCCCCGACCCCAGGATATGAGCAGTTCTTC. Amino acids: CSAPTPGYEQFF.

This clonotype was recorded a few times. The chain combines TRBV7-8 with TRBJ2-7, with D uncertain. The germline CDR1 and CDR2 sequences are SGHVS and FQNEAQ. The CDR3 length is 14 residues. The V and J ends lost 1 base and 0 bases respectively, with 7 bases between them. In DNA, the CDR3 is TGTGCCAGCAGCTTAGACCGAGTCTCCTACGAGCAGTACGTC. Translated: CASSLDRVSYEQYV.

The V and J genes are TRBV30 and TRBJ1-2; D remains unclear. The V end lost 0 bases, the J end lost 9 bases, and 17 bases lay between the germline ends. The germline V gene has CDR1 GTSNPN and CDR2 SVGIG (reference sequence). The CDR3 sequence is 14 residues long. DNA for the CDR3: TGTGCCTGGAGTGTACCGGAGACGACTCGTCGCTACACCTTC. It yields the protein CAWSVPETTRRYTF.

The genes are TRBV20-1 and TRBJ2-1; D unresolved. Per the germline V gene, CDR1 is DFQATT and CDR2 is SNEGSKA (reference sequence). This CDR3 contains 13 residues. V lost 5 bases to trimming and J lost 6 bases, with 14 bases between them. This CDR3 reads CSAGRGPGNEQFF. The CDR3 coding sequence is TGCAGTGCTGGACGAGGTCCTGGCAATGAGCAGTTCTTC.

The chain is built from TRBV12-3 or TRBV12-4 and TRBJ2-1, with D unresolved. V was cut by 8 bases and J by 1 base, with 12 bases left in between. This CDR3 region has 14 residues. The chain's CDR3 is CASFSDRSYNEQFF. In nucleotides, the CDR3 is TGTGCCAGCTTTTCAGATCGGTCCTACAATGAGCAGTTCTTC.

This chain links TRBV5-1 with TRBJ1-1, with 8 nucleotides matching TRBD1. Germline CDR1 and CDR2: SGHRS and YFSETQ. CDR3 length: 13 residues. V trimming: 4 bases; J trimming: 4 bases; junction bases outside the gene matches: 3. The CDR3 region is CASSVTGGTEAFF. For the CDR3, the DNA is TGCGCCAGCAGCGTAACAGGGGGCACTGAAGCTTTCTTT.

This clonotype came up many times. The V and J genes are TRBV20-1 and TRBJ2-3; 8 nucleotides align to TRBD2. CDR1 DFQATT and CDR2 SNEGSKA come from the germline V gene (reference sequence). The length of the CDR3 is 16 residues. V dropped 0 bases and J dropped 1; count of bases not matched to a gene: 6. The CDR3 loop reads CSARDPAGERTDTQYF. Here the CDR3 DNA reads TGCAGTGCTAGAGATCCAGCGGGAGAACGCACAGATACGCAGTATTTT.

V usage is TRBV12-3 or TRBV12-4 and J usage is TRBJ2-5; D remains unclear. Trimming shortened V by 5 bases and J by 5 bases, and 12 bases separated the two germline ends. The length of the CDR3 is 13 residues. The DNA of the CDR3 is TGTGCCAGCAGTGTGGGGTCTGGGGAGACCCAGTACTTC. Residues: CASSVGSGETQYF.

This clonotype was recorded a few times. The chain joins TRBV9 to TRBJ2-7, with D unclear. The germline V gene encodes CDR1 SGDLS and CDR2 YYNGEE. The length of the CDR3 is 14 residues. V was clipped by 3 bases and J by 3 bases, with 13 bases between them. CDR3: CASSGVPLYYEQYV. For the CDR3, the DNA is TGTGCCAGCAGCGGGGTCCCCCTATACTACGAGCAGTACGTC.

This clonotype was seen just once. The chain has TRBV5-1 and TRBJ2-3; 14 bases agree with TRBD2. CDR1 SGHRS and CDR2 YFSETQ come from the germline V gene. V shed 4 bases and J 2 bases; nucleotides not matched to a gene: 6. The CDR3 sequence is 17 residues long. CDR3 amino acids: CASSKGLAGAYTDTQYF. Here the CDR3 DNA reads TGCGCCAGCAGCAAGGGACTAGCGGGAGCCTACACAGATACGCAGTATTTT.

The chain couples TRBV5-6 to TRBJ2-7, with TRBD1 matching 7 bases. The V gene's germline CDR1 is SGHDT and CDR2 YYEEEE. This CDR3 has 14 residues. Here the CDR3 reads CASGLAGTAYEQYV. Written as DNA, the CDR3 is TGTGCCAGCGGCTTGGCAGGGACAGCCTACGAGCAGTACGTC.

Concerning this clonotype itself: A much larger clonotype is one base distant, so this may be a read error. The chain combines TRBV28 with TRBJ2-5; D unresolved. In germline, CDR1 is MDHEN, CDR2 SYDVKM. The CDR3 runs to 14 residues. The CDR3: CASRGNLRQEAQYF. The CDR3 bases are TGTGCCAGCAGGGGCAACCTTCGCCAAGAGGCCCAGTACTTC.

The CDR3 loop reads CAGECNQPQHF. In DNA form, the CDR3 reads TGTGCCGGGGAGTGCAATCAGCCCCAGCATTTT. This chain uses TRBV15 with TRBJ1-5, with D unclear. V was shortened by 11 bases and J by 2 bases, with 7 bases between the two germline ends. From germline, CDR1 is LNHNV and CDR2 YYDKDF (reference sequence). The CDR3 covers 11 residues. Based on the CDR3 plus reference TRBV15 and TRBJ1-5, the full variable domain is DAMVIQNPRYQVTQFGKPVTLSCSQTLNHNVMYWYQQKSSQAPKLLFHYYDKDFNNEADTPDNFQSRRPNTSFCFLDIRSPGLGDTAMYLCAGECNQPQHFGDGTRLSIL.

The CDR3 region is CASSPQAQHF. The CDR3 DNA sequence: TGTGCCAGTAGCCCCCAGGCCCAGCATTTT. The V call is TRBV19, the J call TRBJ1-5; no reliable D call. Germline V gene sequence: CDR1 LNHDA, CDR2 SQIVND (reference sequence). V lost 6 bases and J 11 bases, leaving 8 bases between the germline ends. The CDR3 extends over 10 amino acids.

The rearrangement links TRBV12-3 or TRBV12-4 to TRBJ2-3; D ambiguous. Trimming took off 4 bases at V and 2 bases at J, with 7 bases between the two ends. The CDR3 loop spans 13 amino acids. The CDR3: CASSSRLTDTQYF. CDR3 bases: TGTGCCAGCAGTTCTAGACTCACAGATACGCAGTATTTT.

This clonotype occurred a few times. The chain recombines TRBV5-1 with TRBJ2-5; D might be TRBD1 or TRBD2, each matching 5 bases. Trimming shortened V by 4 bases and J by 2 bases, and 12 bases separated the two germline ends. Germline V CDR1 and CDR2: SGHRS, YFSETQ. The CDR3 is 14 residues long. CDR3 coding DNA: TGCGCCAGCAGCGTGGGGCGGACTCAAGAGACCCAGTACTTC. Protein sequence: CASSVGRTQETQYF.

This clonotype was detected a few times. The chain uses TRBV20-1 and TRBJ2-4, with a weak D call TRBD1 (6 bases). The germline CDR1 and CDR2 sequences are DFQATT and SNEGSKA (reference sequence). The CDR3 extends over 13 amino acids. The V end lost 0 bases, the J end lost 9 bases, and 12 bases lay between the germline ends. The CDR3 DNA follows: TGCAGTGCTAGAGAATCACAGGGAAGCATTCAGTACTTC. Translated: CSARESQGSIQYF.

The gene calls are TRBV6-1 and TRBJ2-3; D unresolved. Deletions cut 6 bases from V and 6 bases from J, with 16 bases between. Germline assignment: CDR1 MNHNS and CDR2 SASEGT. The CDR3 is 14 residues long. Here the CDR3 DNA reads TGTGCCAGCAGCCTGGCTCAACTTGTGGATACGCAGTATTTT. This encodes CASSLAQLVDTQYF.

The genes are TRBV29-1 and TRBJ1-2; D gene unclear. Per the germline V gene, CDR1 is SQVTM and CDR2 is ANQGSEA. This CDR3 region has 13 residues. The ends were cut back, 4 bases at V and 3 bases at J, with 12 bases in the middle. CDR3 nucleotide sequence: TGCAGCGTTGGGTATGGAACACACTATGGCTACACCTTC. This sequence encodes CSVGYGTHYGYTF. The full variable domain, completed using reference TRBV29-1 and TRBJ1-2, is SAVISQKPSRDICQRGTSLTIQCQVDSQVTMMFWYRQQPGQSLTLIATANQGSEATYESGFVIDKFPISRPNLTFSTLTVSNMSPEDSSIYLCSVGYGTHYGYTFGSGTRLTVV.

This chain connects TRBV9 to TRBJ2-2; TRBD1 or TRBD2 may be the D gene (6 bases each). This CDR3 has 15 amino acids. V was trimmed by 2 bases and J by 4 bases, leaving 12 bases between them. Germline CDR1 is SGDLS and CDR2 is YYNGEE. CDR3 region: CASSVEGGGTGELFF. CDR3 nucleotides: TGTGCCAGCAGCGTGGAGGGGGGCGGCACCGGGGAGCTGTTTTTT.

The chain is built from TRBV10-3 and TRBJ1-1, with a possible D match to TRBD1 (5 bases). CDR3 length equals 15 residues. Trimming pared 3 bases from V and 3 bases from J, leaving 14 bases between. The germline V gene encodes CDR1 ENHRY and CDR2 SYGVKD. The CDR3 sequence: CAISEPHRGYTEAFF. The CDR3 coding sequence is TGTGCCATCAGTGAACCGCACCGGGGGTACACTGAAGCTTTCTTT.

The chain joins TRBV20-1 to TRBJ2-5, with D unclear. Germline V CDR1 and CDR2: DFQATT, SNEGSKA (reference sequence). The CDR3 totals 8 residues. V was clipped by 7 bases and J by 7 bases, with 4 bases between them. CDR3 DNA sequence: TGCAGTGGCCGGACCCAGTACTTC. The encoded protein is CSGRTQYF.

At least ten counts were recorded for this clonotype. The chain links TRBV6-6 to TRBJ1-1; the D is unclear. This CDR3 is built from 13 residues. V gave up 6 bases and J gave up 1 base, with 9 bases separating them. The germline V gene encodes CDR1 MNHNY and CDR2 SVGAGI (reference sequence). This chain's CDR3 is CASRLTENTEAFF. CDR3 nucleotide sequence: TGTGCCAGCAGATTAACAGAGAACACTGAAGCTTTCTTT.